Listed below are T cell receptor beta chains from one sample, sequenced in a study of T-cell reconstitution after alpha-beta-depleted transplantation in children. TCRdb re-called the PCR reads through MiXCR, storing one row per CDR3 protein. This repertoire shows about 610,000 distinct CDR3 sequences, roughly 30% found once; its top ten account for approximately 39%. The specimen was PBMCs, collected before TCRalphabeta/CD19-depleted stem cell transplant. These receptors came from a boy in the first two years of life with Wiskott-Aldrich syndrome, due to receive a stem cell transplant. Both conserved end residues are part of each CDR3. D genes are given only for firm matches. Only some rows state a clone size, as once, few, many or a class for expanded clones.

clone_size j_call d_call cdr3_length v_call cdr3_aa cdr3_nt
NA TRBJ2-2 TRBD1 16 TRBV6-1 CASSRFRGRDTGELFF TGTGCCAGCAGTCGATTCAGGGGGCGGGACACCGGGGAGCTGTTTTTT
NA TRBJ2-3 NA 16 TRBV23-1 CASSQSEGVNTDTQYF TGCGCCAGCAGTCAATCCGAGGGGGTGAACACAGATACGCAGTATTTT
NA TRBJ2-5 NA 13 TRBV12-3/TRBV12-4 CASRGGNQETQYF TGTGCCAGTCGAGGGGGGAATCAAGAGACCCAGTACTTC
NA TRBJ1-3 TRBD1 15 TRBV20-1 CSASRQGWGGNTIYF TGCAGTGCTTCCAGACAGGGTTGGGGAGGAAACACCATATATTTT
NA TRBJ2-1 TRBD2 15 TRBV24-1 CATTGGSGSYNEQFF TGTGCCACAACTGGGGGTAGCGGGAGCTACAATGAGCAGTTCTTC
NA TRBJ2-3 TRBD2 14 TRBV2 CASTALAGADTQYF TGTGCCAGCACCGCATTAGCGGGAGCAGATACGCAGTATTTT
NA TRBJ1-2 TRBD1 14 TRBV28 CASIKDRVNYGYTF TGTGCCAGCATTAAAGACAGGGTTAACTATGGCTACACCTTC
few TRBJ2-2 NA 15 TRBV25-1 CASSQGGPSSGELFF TGTGCCAGCAGTCAAGGGGGACCCTCTTCCGGGGAGCTGTTTTTT
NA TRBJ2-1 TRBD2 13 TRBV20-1 CSARLAGGSEQFF TGCAGTGCTAGACTAGCGGGAGGATCTGAGCAGTTCTTC
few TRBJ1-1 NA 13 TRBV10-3 CAINARDDTEAFF TGTGCCATCAACGCCCGGGATGACACTGAAGCTTTCTTT
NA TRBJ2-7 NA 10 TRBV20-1 CSAARDEQYF TGCAGTGCTGCCCGGGACGAGCAGTACTTC
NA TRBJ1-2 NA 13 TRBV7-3 CASSPTGRGGYTF TGTGCCAGCAGCCCCACAGGGAGGGGAGGCTACACCTTC
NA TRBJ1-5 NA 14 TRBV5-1 CASSLGKEGQPQHF TGCGCCAGCAGCTTGGGGAAGGAGGGTCAGCCCCAGCATTTT
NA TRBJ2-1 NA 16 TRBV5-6 CASSFSQPVMRDEQFF TGTGCCAGCAGCTTTTCCCAACCAGTGATGAGAGATGAGCAGTTCTTC
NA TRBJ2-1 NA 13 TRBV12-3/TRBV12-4 CASSPRALIEQFF TGTGCCAGCAGCCCGAGGGCCCTCATTGAGCAGTTCTTC
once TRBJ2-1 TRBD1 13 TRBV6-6 CASSYTRGNEQFF TGTGCCAGCAGTTACACCAGGGGGAATGAGCAGTTCTTC
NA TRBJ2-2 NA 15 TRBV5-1 CASSPQGEVTGELFF TGCGCCAGCAGCCCCCAGGGCGAGGTCACCGGGGAGCTGTTTTTT
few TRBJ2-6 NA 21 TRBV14 CASSQDRNLWAYQSGANVLTF TGTGCCAGCAGCCAAGATCGGAACCTTTGGGCCTACCAATCTGGGGCCAACGTCCTGACTTTC
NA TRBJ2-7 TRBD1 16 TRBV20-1 CSATKRTGDGAGEQYF TGCAGTGCCACAAAACGGACAGGGGACGGAGCGGGAGAGCAGTACTTC
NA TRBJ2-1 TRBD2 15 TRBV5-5 CASSLSRLAGGEQFF TGTGCCAGCAGCTTGAGTCGTCTAGCGGGAGGCGAGCAGTTCTTC
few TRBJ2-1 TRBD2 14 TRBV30 CAWNNGTSERQQFF TGTGCCTGGAATAATGGGACTAGCGAACGGCAGCAGTTCTTC
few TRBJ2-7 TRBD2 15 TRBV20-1 CSATGLAYGSYEQYF TGCAGTGCTACGGGACTAGCGTACGGATCCTACGAGCAGTACTTC
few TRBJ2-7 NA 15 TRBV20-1 CSARDEKQGWGEQYF TGCAGTGCTAGAGATGAGAAGCAGGGCTGGGGCGAGCAGTACTTC
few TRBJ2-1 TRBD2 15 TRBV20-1 CSAQGLAGVGNEQFF TGCAGTGCCCAGGGACTAGCGGGAGTCGGTAATGAGCAGTTCTTC
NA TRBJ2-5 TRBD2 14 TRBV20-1 CSARGLAGQETQYF TGCAGTGCTAGAGGATTAGCGGGGCAAGAGACCCAGTACTTC
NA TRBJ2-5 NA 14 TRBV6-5 CASSYSGAKETQYF TGTGCCAGCAGTTACTCTGGGGCTAAAGAGACCCAGTACTTC
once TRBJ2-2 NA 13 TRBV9 CASNRGNTGELFF TGTGCCAGCAACCGGGGGAACACCGGGGAGCTGTTTTTT
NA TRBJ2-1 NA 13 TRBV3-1 CASSQFGFNEQFF TGTGCCAGCAGCCAGTTCGGCTTCAATGAGCAGTTCTTC
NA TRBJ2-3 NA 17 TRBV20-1 CCASPWDSPAKVTTQYF TGCTGTGCTAGCCCCTGGGACTCACCGGCCAAAGTGACTACGCAGTATTTT
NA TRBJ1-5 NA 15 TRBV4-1 CASSQVSTGAQPQHF TGCGCCAGCAGCCAGGTTTCGACCGGGGCGCAGCCCCAGCATTTT
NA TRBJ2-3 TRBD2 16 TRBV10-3 CAISGLSSGGTDTQYF TGTGCCATCAGTGGGTTGTCTAGCGGAGGCACAGATACGCAGTATTTT
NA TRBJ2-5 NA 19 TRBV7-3 CASSFCRWLGSRPQETQYF TGTGCCAGCAGCTTTTGTCGATGGTTAGGTTCCAGACCGCAAGAGACCCAGTACTTC
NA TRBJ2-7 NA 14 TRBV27 CASSQMKSSYEQYF TGTGCCAGCAGTCAGATGAAGAGCTCCTACGAGCAGTACTTC
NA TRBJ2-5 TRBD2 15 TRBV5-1 CASSDGTRDQETQYF TGCGCCAGCAGCGACGGGACTAGAGATCAAGAGACCCAGTACTTC
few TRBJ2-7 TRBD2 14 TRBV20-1 CSAYHSGRGYEQYF TGCAGTGCCTATCATAGCGGGAGAGGGTACGAGCAGTACTTC
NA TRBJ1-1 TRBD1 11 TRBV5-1 CASRGDRGAFF TGCGCCAGCAGGGGGGACAGGGGAGCTTTCTTT
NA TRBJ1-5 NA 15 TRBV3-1 CASSQDVVPNQPQHF TGTGCCAGCAGCCAAGACGTGGTGCCTAATCAGCCCCAGCATTTT
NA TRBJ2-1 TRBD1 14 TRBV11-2 CASSPRTGTHEQFF TGTGCCAGCAGCCCCCGGACAGGGACGCATGAGCAGTTCTTC
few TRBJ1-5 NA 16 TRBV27 CASSLSGGGSNQPQHF TGTGCCAGCAGTTTATCCGGCGGGGGGAGCAATCAGCCCCAGCATTTT
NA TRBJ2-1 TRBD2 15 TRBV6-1 CASSSGRTYYNEQFF TGTGCCAGCAGTAGCGGGAGAACATATTACAATGAGCAGTTCTTC
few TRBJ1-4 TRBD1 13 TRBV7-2 CASSPRTGSKLFF TGTGCCAGCAGCCCCCGGACAGGCTCTAAACTGTTTTTT